The 31 T cell receptor beta chains below were found in one sample sequenced in a study of T cell responses to AZD1222 COVID-19 vaccine. Sequencing used immunoSEQ multiplex PCR; TCRdb keeps in-frame clones, though not all of them. The sample yields some 120,000 clones, approximately 85% seen once. Sample: peripheral blood, taken on day 0 of MenACWY control vaccination. All receptors derive from an adult in good health.

This rearrangement joins TRBV7-9 to TRBJ2-7; D ambiguous. Germline-derived CDR1 and CDR2 are SEHNR and FQNEAQ (reference sequence). Trimming removed 2 bases from V and 3 bases from J, with 5 bases in between. There are 12 residues in the CDR3. CDR3 in amino acids: CASSLQYYEQYF. As DNA, the CDR3 is TGTGCCAGCAGCTTACAATACTACGAGCAGTACTTC. Together with reference TRBV7-9 and TRBJ2-7, the CDR3 gives the full variable domain: DTGVSQNPRHKITKRGQNVTFRCDPISEHNRLYWYRQTLGQGPEFLTYFQNEAQLEKSRLLSDRFSAERPKGSFSTLEIQRTEQGDSAMYLCASSLQYYEQYFGPGTRLTVT.

The chain joins TRBV28 to TRBJ2-7, with 8 bases that match TRBD2. This CDR3 spans 16 amino acids. The trim removed 2 bases at V and 9 bases at J, leaving 15 bases unmatched. Germline CDR1 is MDHEN and CDR2 is SYDVKM. The DNA for the CDR3 is TGTGCCAGCAGTTTAGTTCCATGGGGTAGCGGGATGAGGCAGTACTTC. Encoded protein: CASSLVPWGSGMRQYF. The variable domain in full, with the rest retrieved from reference TRBV28 and TRBJ2-7, is DVKVTQSSRYLVKRTGEKVFLECVQDMDHENMFWYRQDPGLGLRLIYFSYDVKMKEKGDIPEGYSVSREKKERFSLILESASTNQTSMYLCASSLVPWGSGMRQYFGPGTRLTVT.

V gene TRBV4-1 combines with J gene TRBJ2-5; perhaps TRBD1 as D (7 bases). CDR1 MGHRA and CDR2 YSYEKL come from the germline V gene. This CDR3 has 16 residues. Trimming left V 1 base short and J 3 bases short, with 15 bases between. The CDR3: CASSQARQGGKETQYF. In DNA, the CDR3 is TGCGCCAGCAGCCAAGCCCGACAGGGCGGGAAAGAGACCCAGTACTTC.

This clone was found once. V usage is TRBV4-2 and J usage is TRBJ1-3; D remains unclear. Germline CDR1 reads LGHNA; CDR2 reads YNFKEQ. This CDR3 comprises 12 residues. V lost 4 bases and J 7 bases, leaving 8 bases between the germline ends. The CDR3 loop reads CASSPLTNTIYF. The CDR3 coding sequence is TGTGCCAGCAGCCCCTTGACGAACACCATATATTTT.

The rearrangement uses TRBV28 and TRBJ1-6, with TRBD1 matching over 7 bases. The ends lost 6 bases at V and 6 bases at J; junction bases unmatched: 17. From germline, CDR1 is MDHEN and CDR2 SYDVKM. The CDR3 totals 18 residues. The DNA of the CDR3 is TGTGCCAGCAGGACTTATAAGATTCTTCGGGACAGTAATTCACCCCTCCACTTT. Protein sequence: CASRTYKILRDSNSPLHF.

This clone came up once. The genes are TRBV10-3 and TRBJ2-5; 14 bases fit TRBD2. Germline CDR1 reads ENHRY; CDR2 reads SYGVKD. The CDR3 runs 15 residues. Losses at the gene ends were 6 bases for V and 3 bases for J; bases not matched to a gene: 3. For the CDR3, the DNA is TGTGCCATCAGGGGGACTAGCGGGAGTAAAGAGACCCAGTACTTC. Amino acid sequence: CAIRGTSGSKETQYF.

The chain uses TRBV5-1 and TRBJ2-1; D possibly corresponds to TRBD2 (5 bases). The V gene lost 3 bases and the J gene lost 4 bases, with 11 bases spanning the gap. Germline assignment: CDR1 SGHRS and CDR2 YFSETQ. The CDR3 is 14 residues long. CDR3 loop: CASSSERSYNEQFF. The CDR3 DNA is TGCGCCAGCAGCTCGGAGCGGTCTTACAATGAGCAGTTCTTC.

The chain joins TRBV7-3 to TRBJ2-3, with D tentatively TRBD2 (5 bases). Trimming removed 3 bases at V and 4 bases at J, with 14 bases between. This CDR3 spans 15 amino acids. Germline V CDR1 and CDR2: SGHTA, FQGTGA. The CDR3 DNA follows: TGTGCCAGCAGCTTCGGGTCGGGATGGGCAGATACGCAGTATTTT. Encoded protein: CASSFGSGWADTQYF. The whole variable domain, filled in from reference TRBV7-3 and TRBJ2-3, reads GAGVSQTPSNKVTEKGKYVELRCDPISGHTALYWYRQSLGQGPEFLIYFQGTGAADDSGLPNDRFFAVRPEGSVSTLKIQRTERGDSAVYLCASSFGSGWADTQYFGPGTRLTVL.

The gene calls are TRBV2 and TRBJ2-7; 12 nucleotides match TRBD2. With V trimmed by 6 bases and J by 6 bases, 9 bases remained unmatched. This CDR3 is built from 15 residues. The germline V gene has CDR1 SNHLY and CDR2 FYNNEI. CDR3 bases: TGTGCCAGCAGGGACGGACTAGCGGGGCCTGGCGAGCAGTACTTC. As protein: CASRDGLAGPGEQYF.

This sequence joins TRBV6-2 or TRBV6-3 and TRBJ2-6; no firm D call. CDR3 size: 16 residues. Between the trimmed V and J ends, which lost 5 bases and 1 base, there was a span of 12 bases. Germline lookup yields CDR1 MNHEY and CDR2 SVGEGT. CDR3 region: CASSDPVRSGANVLTF. CDR3 DNA sequence: TGTGCCAGCAGTGACCCTGTGAGATCTGGGGCCAACGTCCTGACTTTC.

V usage is TRBV20-1 and J usage is TRBJ1-1; D ambiguous. The CDR3 sequence is 13 residues long. Between the trimmed V and J ends, which lost 3 bases and 1 base, there was a span of 9 bases. The germline CDR1 and CDR2 sequences are DFQATT and SNEGSKA (reference sequence). In DNA, the CDR3 is TGCAGTGCTAGTGTTAACAAGAACACTGAAGCTTTCTTT. Translation: CSASVNKNTEAFF.

The chain uses TRBV3-1 (or the pseudogene TRBV3-2) and TRBJ2-3; TRBD2 matches at 7 bases. V dropped 2 bases and J dropped 4; count of bases not matched to a gene: 6. CDR3 length equals 15 residues. Germline CDR1 LGHDT, CDR2 YNNKEL (reference sequence). CDR3 sequence reads: CASSQRGLGADTQYF. CDR3 DNA: TGTGCCAGCAGCCAACGTGGACTAGGGGCAGATACGCAGTATTTT.

The rearrangement uses TRBV15 and TRBJ2-2; D unresolved. Trimming stripped 8 bases from V and 4 bases from J, with 11 bases between. This CDR3 has 13 amino acids. Per germline, CDR1 LNHNV and CDR2 YYDKDF (reference sequence). This CDR3 reads CATGASFTGELFF. CDR3 DNA sequence: TGTGCCACCGGCGCATCTTTCACCGGGGAGCTGTTTTTT.

The genes are TRBV6-5 and TRBJ2-4; 10 nucleotides match TRBD2. The V segment lost 7 bases and the J segment 3 bases; nucleotides outside the gene matches: 6. This CDR3 comprises 15 residues. Germline V gene lookup returns CDR1 MNHEY and CDR2 SVGAGI. CDR3: CASILGTSDKNIQYF. Written as DNA, the CDR3 is TGTGCCAGCATTTTAGGGACTAGCGACAAAAACATTCAGTACTTC.

V and J are TRBV30 and TRBJ1-5; maybe TRBD1 (6 bases). The CDR3 is 13 amino acids. The V gene's germline CDR1 is GTSNPN and CDR2 SVGIG (reference sequence). The germline V and J ends were trimmed by 4 bases and 6 bases, with 13 bases remaining between them. The CDR3 spells CAWTTGWAQPQHF. CDR3 DNA: TGTGCCTGGACCACAGGGTGGGCTCAGCCCCAGCATTTT.

V and J are TRBV2 and TRBJ2-3; 9 bases are a match to TRBD2. Germline CDR1 is SNHLY and CDR2 is FYNNEI. The CDR3 consists of 15 residues. The V and J ends lost 6 bases and 0 bases, in that order; junction bases with no gene match: 4. The CDR3 reads CASSGLARSTDTQYF. The CDR3 region has the DNA TGTGCCAGCAGCGGACTAGCGAGAAGCACAGATACGCAGTATTTT.

The chain joins TRBV20-1 to TRBJ2-3; no clear D. The CDR3 sequence is 11 residues long. The germline V and J ends were trimmed by 0 bases and 6 bases, with 4 bases remaining between them. The germline V gene encodes CDR1 DFQATT and CDR2 SNEGSKA (reference sequence). CDR3: CSARDLDTQYF. The CDR3, as DNA: TGCAGTGCTAGAGATCTGGATACGCAGTATTTT.

The chain recombines TRBV28 with TRBJ2-5; 11 nucleotides line up with TRBD2. This CDR3 is built from 15 residues. The V gene end was trimmed by 5 bases and the J gene end by 5 bases; junction bases not matched to a gene: 7. Germline CDR1 and CDR2: MDHEN and SYDVKM. The CDR3 here is CASSVTSGRAETQYF. CDR3 coding DNA: TGTGCCAGCAGTGTTACTAGCGGGAGAGCCGAGACCCAGTACTTC.

This chain links TRBV10-1 with TRBJ1-2; 8 positions agree with TRBD1. Germline lookup yields CDR1 WNHNN and CDR2 SYGVQD (reference sequence). The junction had 14 bases not matched to a gene; V was cut back by 8 bases and J by 6 bases. This CDR3 region has 15 residues. Written as DNA, the CDR3 is TGCGCCAGCCGACAGGGGCCGGTGGGATATGATGGCTACACCTTC. Encoded protein: CASRQGPVGYDGYTF.

Here the CDR3 DNA reads TGTGCCAGCACCCTAGGGGCTAACTATGGCTACACCTTC. Its translation: CASTLGANYGYTF. This chain joins TRBV7-9 and TRBJ1-2; tentatively, D is TRBD1 (5 bases). Deletions cut 7 bases from V and 0 bases from J, with 9 bases between. CDR1 SEHNR and CDR2 FQNEAQ come from the germline V gene (reference sequence). This CDR3 is built from 13 residues.

The chain is built from TRBV30 and TRBJ1-4, with TRBD1 as a possible D gene (6 bases). CDR1 is GTSNPN and CDR2 is SVGIG in the germline V gene (reference sequence). The CDR3 consists of 14 residues. Trimming removed 4 bases from V and 6 bases from J, with 15 bases in between. CDR3 residues: CAWIRRGVDEKLFF. DNA for the CDR3: TGTGCCTGGATCCGGAGGGGGGTGGATGAAAAACTGTTTTTT.

The gene calls are TRBV11-3 and TRBJ2-2, with D possibly matching TRBD2 (5 bases). The CDR3 is made up of 13 amino acids. The V end was cut by 3 bases, the J end by 8 bases, with 10 bases between. The germline V gene has CDR1 SGHNT and CDR2 YENEEA. CDR3 region: CASSLRVTGELFF. CDR3 DNA sequence: TGTGCCAGCAGCTTGAGGGTGACGGGGGAGCTGTTTTTT.

The V and J genes are TRBV11-3 and TRBJ1-1, with D uncertain. In germline, CDR1 is SGHNT, CDR2 YENEEA. The V end was cut by 2 bases, the J end by 0 bases, with 10 bases between. The CDR3 covers 15 residues. CDR3 in DNA: TGTGCCAGCAGCTTATCAGGAGGCATGAACACTGAAGCTTTCTTT. This translates into CASSLSGGMNTEAFF. Together with reference TRBV11-3 and TRBJ1-1, the CDR3 gives the full variable domain: EAGVVQSPRYKIIEKKQPVAFWCNPISGHNTLYWYLQNLGQGPELLIRYENEEAVDDSQLPKDRFSAERLKGVDSTLKIQPAELGDSAVYLCASSLSGGMNTEAFFGQGTRLTVV.

CDR3 DNA: TGTGCCAGTAGTCCCCAGGATTCACCCCTCCACTTT. Its translation: CASSPQDSPLHF. This chain uses TRBV19 with TRBJ1-6; D call uncertain. The CDR3 has 12 residues. CDR1 and CDR2 from the germline V gene are LNHDA and SQIVND (reference sequence). V was shortened by 5 bases and J by 8 bases, with 7 bases between the two germline ends.

This clone was recorded many times. The V and J genes are TRBV19 and TRBJ1-2; a weak D match, TRBD1 (6 bases). The CDR3 extends over 15 amino acids. In germline, CDR1 is LNHDA, CDR2 SQIVND (reference sequence). V was pared by 0 bases and J by 2 bases, with 10 bases between. CDR3 sequence reads: CASSIDPGVNYGYTF. The CDR3 region has the DNA TGTGCCAGTAGTATAGATCCAGGGGTGAACTATGGCTACACCTTC.

The chain carries TRBV2 and TRBJ2-3; 8 nucleotides line up with TRBD2. Germline V gives CDR1 SNHLY, CDR2 FYNNEI. CDR3 length: 14 residues. V dropped 7 bases and J dropped 4; count of bases not matched to a gene: 7. The CDR3 region is CASTQAGAADTQYF. Here the CDR3 DNA reads TGTGCCAGCACCCAAGCGGGAGCCGCAGATACGCAGTATTTT.

This clone has only one observation. This chain joins TRBV7-9 and TRBJ2-7; 9 bases agree with TRBD2. The CDR3 consists of 16 residues. V shed 8 bases and J 1 base; nucleotides not matched to a gene: 12. Germline CDR1 is SEHNR and CDR2 is FQNEAQ (reference sequence). The DNA for the CDR3 is TGTGCCAGCTCTAGACTAGCGGCCTTCCCGTCCTACGAGCAGTACTTC. Residues: CASSRLAAFPSYEQYF.

The chain links TRBV28 to TRBJ2-7; D is perhaps TRBD1 (6 bases). The V end was cut by 7 bases, the J end by 3 bases, with 16 bases between. CDR1 is MDHEN, CDR2 SYDVKM, per germline. This CDR3 spans 14 amino acids. Here the CDR3 reads CASTGRGSLYEQYF. The DNA of the CDR3 is TGTGCCAGCACTGGTAGGGGGAGCCTCTACGAGCAGTACTTC.

This clone occurred once. The V gene is TRBV2, the J gene TRBJ1-6; no reliable D call. The V end lost 7 bases, the J end lost 6 bases, and 16 bases lay between the germline ends. This CDR3 has 15 residues. The germline gives CDR1 SNHLY, CDR2 FYNNEI. As DNA, the CDR3 is TGTGCCAGCACCGAGTTGGGGTTGGCTAATTCACCCCTCCACTTT. Its translation is CASTELGLANSPLHF.

A note on this clone: This specimen includes other DNA sequences encoding the same CDR3. The chain uses TRBV28 and TRBJ1-3; D remains ambiguous. The germline gives CDR1 MDHEN, CDR2 SYDVKM. V lost 5 bases, J lost 5 bases, and 1 base lay in between. There are 10 residues in the CDR3. This CDR3 is CASSRNTIYF. CDR3 coding DNA: TGTGCCAGCAGTAGAAACACCATATATTTT.

V and J are TRBV6-5 and TRBJ1-1; D is undetermined. CDR1 is MNHEY, CDR2 SVGAGI, per germline. This CDR3 spans 14 amino acids. V lost 8 bases, J lost 0 bases, and 13 bases lay in between. The CDR3 DNA reads TGTGCCAGCCCTGAGGGAATAATGAACACTGAAGCTTTCTTT. It yields the protein CASPEGIMNTEAFF.